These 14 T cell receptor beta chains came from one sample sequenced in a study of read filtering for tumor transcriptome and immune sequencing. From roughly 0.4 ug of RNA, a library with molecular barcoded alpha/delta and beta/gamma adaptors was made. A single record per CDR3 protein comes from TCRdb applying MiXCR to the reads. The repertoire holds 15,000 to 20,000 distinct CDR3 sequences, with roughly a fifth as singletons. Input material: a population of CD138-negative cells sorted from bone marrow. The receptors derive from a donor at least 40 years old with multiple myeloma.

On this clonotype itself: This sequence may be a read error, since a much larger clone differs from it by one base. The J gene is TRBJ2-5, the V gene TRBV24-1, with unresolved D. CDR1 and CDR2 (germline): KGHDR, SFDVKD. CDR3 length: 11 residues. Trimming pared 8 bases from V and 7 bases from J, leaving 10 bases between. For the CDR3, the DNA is TGTGCCACCAATGCAACGGGGACCCAGTACTTC. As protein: CATNATGTQYF.

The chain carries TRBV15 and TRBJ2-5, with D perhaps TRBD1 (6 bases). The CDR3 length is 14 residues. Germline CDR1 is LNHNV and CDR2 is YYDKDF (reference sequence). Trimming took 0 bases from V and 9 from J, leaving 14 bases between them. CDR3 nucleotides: TGTGCCACCAGCAGAGACAGGGGTCAAAGGGCCCAGTACTTC. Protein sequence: CATSRDRGQRAQYF.

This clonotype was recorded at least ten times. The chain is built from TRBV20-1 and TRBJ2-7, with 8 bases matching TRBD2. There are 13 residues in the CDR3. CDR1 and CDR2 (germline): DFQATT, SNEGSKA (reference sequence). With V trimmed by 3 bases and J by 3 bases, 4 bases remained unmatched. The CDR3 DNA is TGCAGTGCTAGGCTAGCGGGCAGCTACGAGCAGTACTTC. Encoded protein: CSARLAGSYEQYF.

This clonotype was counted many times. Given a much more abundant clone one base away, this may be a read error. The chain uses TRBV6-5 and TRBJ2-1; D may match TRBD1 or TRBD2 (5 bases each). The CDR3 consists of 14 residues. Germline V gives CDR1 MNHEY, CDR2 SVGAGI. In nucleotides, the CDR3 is TGTGCCAGCAGTCACTCTGGGACGGACGATGAGCAGTTCTTC. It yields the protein CASSHSGTDDEQFF.

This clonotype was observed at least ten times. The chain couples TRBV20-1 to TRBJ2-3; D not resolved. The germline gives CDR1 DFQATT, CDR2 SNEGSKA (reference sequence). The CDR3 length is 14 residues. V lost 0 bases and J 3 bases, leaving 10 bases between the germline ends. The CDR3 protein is CSARDLARTDTQYF. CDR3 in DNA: TGCAGTGCTAGAGACTTAGCAAGGACAGATACGCAGTATTTT.

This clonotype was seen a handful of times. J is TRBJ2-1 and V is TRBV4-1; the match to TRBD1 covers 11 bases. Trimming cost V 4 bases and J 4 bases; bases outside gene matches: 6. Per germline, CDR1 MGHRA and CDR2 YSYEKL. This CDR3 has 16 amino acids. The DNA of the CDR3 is TGCGCCAGCAGCCCCTCCGGGACAGGGGGTTACAATGAGCAGTTCTTC. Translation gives CASSPSGTGGYNEQFF.

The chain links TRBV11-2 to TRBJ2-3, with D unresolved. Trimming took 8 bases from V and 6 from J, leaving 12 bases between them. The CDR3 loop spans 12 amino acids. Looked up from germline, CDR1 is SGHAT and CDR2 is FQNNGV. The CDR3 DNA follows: TGTGCCAGCGGCATTAGCCCCGATACGCAGTATTTT. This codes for CASGISPDTQYF. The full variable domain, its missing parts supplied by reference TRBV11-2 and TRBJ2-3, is EAGVAQSPRYKIIEKRQSVAFWCNPISGHATLYWYQQILGQGPKLLIQFQNNGVVDDSQLPKDRFSAERLKGVDSTLKIQPAKLEDSAVYLCASGISPDTQYFGPGTRLTVL.

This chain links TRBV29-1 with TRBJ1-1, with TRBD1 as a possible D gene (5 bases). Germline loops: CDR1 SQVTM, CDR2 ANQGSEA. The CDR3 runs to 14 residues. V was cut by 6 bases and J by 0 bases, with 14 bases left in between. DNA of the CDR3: TGCAGCGTACAGGAGGGCGTTATGAACACTGAAGCTTTCTTT. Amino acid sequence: CSVQEGVMNTEAFF.

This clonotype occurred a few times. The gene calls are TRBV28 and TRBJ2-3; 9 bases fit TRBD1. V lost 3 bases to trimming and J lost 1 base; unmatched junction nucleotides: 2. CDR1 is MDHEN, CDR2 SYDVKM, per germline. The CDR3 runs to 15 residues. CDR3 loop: CASSLYRGRTDTQYF. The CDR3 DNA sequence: TGTGCCAGCAGTTTGTACAGGGGGCGCACAGATACGCAGTATTTT.

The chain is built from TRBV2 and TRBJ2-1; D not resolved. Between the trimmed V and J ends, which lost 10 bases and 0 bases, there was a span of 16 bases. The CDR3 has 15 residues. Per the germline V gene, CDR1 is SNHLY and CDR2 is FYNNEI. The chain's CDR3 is CATSADGSSYNEQFF. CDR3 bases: TGTGCCACATCGGCGGACGGTAGCTCCTACAATGAGCAGTTCTTC.

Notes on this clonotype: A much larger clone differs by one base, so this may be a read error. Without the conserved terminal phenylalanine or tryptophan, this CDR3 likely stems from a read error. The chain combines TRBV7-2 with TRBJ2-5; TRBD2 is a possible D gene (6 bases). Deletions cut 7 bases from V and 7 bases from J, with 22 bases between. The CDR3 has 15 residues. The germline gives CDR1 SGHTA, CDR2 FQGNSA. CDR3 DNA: TGTGCCAGCACTGACCAACTCGGCTACGGGGGGACCCAGTACCTC. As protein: CASTDQLGYGGTQYL.

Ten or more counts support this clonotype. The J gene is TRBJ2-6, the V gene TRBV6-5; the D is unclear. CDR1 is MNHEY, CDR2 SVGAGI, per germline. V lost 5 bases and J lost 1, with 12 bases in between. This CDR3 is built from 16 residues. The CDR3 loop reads CASSGLRGSGANVLTF. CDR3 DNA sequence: TGTGCCAGCAGTGGGCTTCGTGGATCTGGGGCCAACGTCCTGACTTTC.

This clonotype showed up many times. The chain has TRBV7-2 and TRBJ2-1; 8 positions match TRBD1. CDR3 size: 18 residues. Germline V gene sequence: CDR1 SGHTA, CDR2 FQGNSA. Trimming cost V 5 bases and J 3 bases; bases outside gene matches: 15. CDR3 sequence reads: CASSIRGRGEARYNEQFF. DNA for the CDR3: TGTGCCAGCAGCATCAGGGGGCGAGGGGAGGCCCGCTACAATGAGCAGTTCTTC.

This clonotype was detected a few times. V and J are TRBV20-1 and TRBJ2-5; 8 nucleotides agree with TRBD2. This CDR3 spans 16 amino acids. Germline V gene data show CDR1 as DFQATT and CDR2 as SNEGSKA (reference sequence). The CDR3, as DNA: TGCACCTTCCAGGCCCCCCAGCGGGAGAACCAAGAGACCCAGTACTTC. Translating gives CTFQAPQRENQETQYF.